A selection of T cell receptor beta chains follows, all from one sample in a study of ipilimumab plus nivolumab after autologous stem cell transplantation. Sequencing used immunoSEQ multiplex PCR; TCRdb keeps in-frame clones, though not all of them. The data hold over 15,000 clones, with around 81% observed a single time. Sequenced material: PBMCs, taken in a trial of ipilimumab plus nivolumab as post-transplant consolidation. These receptors all come from a male donor with diffuse large B-cell lymphoma. Both conserved end residues are part of each CDR3. Fields, in order: D gene, V gene, clone size, J gene, CDR3 protein, CDR3 DNA. D genes are given only for firm matches. Clone size is given for some rows only: seen once, a few or many times, or a class if the clone is expanded.

d_call: .
v_call: TRBV7-9
clone_size: .
j_call: TRBJ2-2
cdr3_aa: CASSISGTPNTGELFF
cdr3_nt: TGTGCCAGCAGCATCTCCGGGACCCCGAACACCGGGGAGCTGTTTTTT

d_call: TRBD2
v_call: TRBV5-6
clone_size: .
j_call: TRBJ2-7
cdr3_aa: CASRGGVSYEQYF
cdr3_nt: TGTGCCAGCAGGGGGGGGGTGAGCTACGAGCAGTACTTC

d_call: TRBD1
v_call: TRBV2
clone_size: .
j_call: TRBJ2-3
cdr3_aa: CASSNGQGIRYGPAEDTQYF
cdr3_nt: TGTGCCAGCAGTAACGGACAGGGGATTAGGTATGGGCCGGCGGAAGATACGCAGTATTTT

d_call: .
v_call: TRBV6-5
clone_size: .
j_call: TRBJ1-4
cdr3_aa: CASSETNEKLFF
cdr3_nt: TGTGCCAGCAGCGAAACTAATGAAAAACTGTTTTTT

d_call: TRBD1
v_call: TRBV9
clone_size: .
j_call: TRBJ2-7
cdr3_aa: CASSVATGGPPYEQYF
cdr3_nt: TGTGCCAGCAGCGTAGCTACAGGGGGCCCCCCCTACGAGCAGTACTTC

d_call: .
v_call: TRBV5-1
clone_size: .
j_call: TRBJ2-2
cdr3_aa: CASSSAGRLTTGELFF
cdr3_nt: TGCGCCAGCAGCTCAGCAGGTCGTCTGACCACCGGGGAGCTGTTTTTT

d_call: .
v_call: TRBV6-5
clone_size: once
j_call: TRBJ2-1
cdr3_aa: CASSYSWTLDEQFF
cdr3_nt: TGTGCCAGCAGTTACTCGTGGACTTTGGATGAGCAGTTCTTC

d_call: .
v_call: TRBV6-6
clone_size: once
j_call: TRBJ1-3
cdr3_aa: CASSYTAYGNTIYF
cdr3_nt: TGTGCCAGCAGTTACACCGCGTATGGGAACACCATATATTTT

d_call: .
v_call: TRBV2
clone_size: .
j_call: TRBJ1-5
cdr3_aa: CASSARGQANQPQHF
cdr3_nt: TGTGCCAGCAGCGCCCGGGGACAAGCCAATCAGCCCCAGCATTTT

d_call: .
v_call: TRBV7-9
clone_size: .
j_call: TRBJ2-2
cdr3_aa: CASSPWEIIANTGELFF
cdr3_nt: TGTGCCAGCAGTCCGTGGGAGATTATCGCGAACACCGGGGAGCTGTTTTTT

d_call: .
v_call: TRBV2
clone_size: .
j_call: TRBJ2-1
cdr3_aa: CASSGGGNRYNEQFF
cdr3_nt: TGTGCCAGCAGTGGAGGGGGGAACCGTTACAATGAGCAGTTCTTC

d_call: .
v_call: TRBV15
clone_size: .
j_call: TRBJ1-5
cdr3_aa: CATSNRVSNQPQHF
cdr3_nt: TGTGCCACCAGCAACAGGGTAAGCAATCAGCCCCAGCATTTT

d_call: .
v_call: TRBV4-3
clone_size: .
j_call: TRBJ1-3
cdr3_aa: CASSQGQASGNTIYF
cdr3_nt: TGCGCCAGCAGCCAAGGACAGGCATCTGGAAACACCATATATTTT

d_call: TRBD1
v_call: TRBV11-2
clone_size: .
j_call: TRBJ2-1
cdr3_aa: CASSFDPTGGEQFF
cdr3_nt: TGTGCCAGCAGCTTCGACCCTACAGGGGGTGAGCAGTTCTTC

d_call: .
v_call: TRBV7-2
clone_size: once
j_call: TRBJ2-7
cdr3_aa: CASSLSRPQGEQYF
cdr3_nt: TGTGCCAGCAGCTTGAGCAGACCCCAGGGCGAGCAGTACTTC

d_call: TRBD2
v_call: TRBV7-9
clone_size: .
j_call: TRBJ2-3
cdr3_aa: CASSLGLAGATDTQYF
cdr3_nt: TGTGCCAGCAGCTTAGGACTAGCGGGGGCCACAGATACGCAGTATTTT

d_call: TRBD2
v_call: TRBV5-1
clone_size: .
j_call: TRBJ2-3
cdr3_aa: CASSFAGGEDTQYF
cdr3_nt: TGCGCCAGCAGCTTTGCGGGGGGGGAAGATACGCAGTATTTT

d_call: TRBD2
v_call: TRBV5-1
clone_size: .
j_call: TRBJ2-3
cdr3_aa: CASSFQAGATDTQYF
cdr3_nt: TGCGCCAGCAGCTTTCAAGCGGGGGCCACAGATACGCAGTATTTT

d_call: .
v_call: TRBV2
clone_size: few
j_call: TRBJ2-2
cdr3_aa: CASSLLGELFF
cdr3_nt: TGTGCCAGCAGCCTCCTCGGGGAGCTGTTTTTT

d_call: TRBD2
v_call: TRBV7-9
clone_size: .
j_call: TRBJ2-7
cdr3_aa: CASSSYSGGGYEQYF
cdr3_nt: TGTGCCAGCAGCTCTTATAGCGGGGGAGGTTACGAGCAGTACTTC

d_call: TRBD1
v_call: TRBV5-1
clone_size: .
j_call: TRBJ1-2
cdr3_aa: CVGTGGVDYGYTF
cdr3_nt: TGCGTTGGGACAGGGGGTGTTGACTATGGCTACACCTTC

d_call: .
v_call: TRBV29-1
clone_size: few
j_call: TRBJ2-1
cdr3_aa: CSVGAPTEQFF
cdr3_nt: TGCAGCGTTGGGGCCCCCACTGAGCAGTTCTTC

d_call: TRBD2
v_call: TRBV30
clone_size: .
j_call: TRBJ2-3
cdr3_aa: CASSGTRTDTQYF
cdr3_nt: TGTGCCTCTAGCGGGACTCGCACAGATACGCAGTATTTT

d_call: .
v_call: TRBV5-8
clone_size: few
j_call: TRBJ1-5
cdr3_aa: CASSLSGPPQHF
cdr3_nt: TGTGCCAGCAGCCTGTCGGGTCCTCCCCAGCATTTT

d_call: TRBD1
v_call: TRBV29-1
clone_size: .
j_call: TRBJ2-7
cdr3_aa: CSVTYRGLTYEQYF
cdr3_nt: TGCAGCGTTACCTACAGGGGGCTTACCTACGAGCAGTACTTC

d_call: TRBD1
v_call: TRBV25-1
clone_size: .
j_call: TRBJ1-1
cdr3_aa: CASSSALQGAEAFF
cdr3_nt: TGTGCCAGTTCCTCGGCGCTCCAGGGGGCTGAAGCTTTCTTT

d_call: .
v_call: TRBV30
clone_size: .
j_call: TRBJ1-2
cdr3_aa: CAWSVQKVNYGYTF
cdr3_nt: TGTGCCTGGAGTGTACAGAAAGTAAACTATGGCTACACCTTC

d_call: .
v_call: TRBV7-8
clone_size: .
j_call: TRBJ2-6
cdr3_aa: CASSSDMRGASGANVLTF
cdr3_nt: TGTGCCAGCAGCTCCGATATGAGGGGCGCTTCTGGGGCCAACGTCCTGACTTTC

d_call: .
v_call: TRBV2
clone_size: .
j_call: TRBJ2-1
cdr3_aa: CASTQRVGDPYNEQFF
cdr3_nt: TGTGCCAGCACCCAGAGGGTGGGGGACCCCTACAATGAGCAGTTCTTC

d_call: .
v_call: TRBV7-2
clone_size: .
j_call: TRBJ2-1
cdr3_aa: CASSLEVTAEQFF
cdr3_nt: TGTGCCAGCAGCTTAGAGGTGACTGCCGAGCAGTTCTTC

d_call: TRBD1
v_call: TRBV5-6
clone_size: .
j_call: TRBJ1-2
cdr3_aa: CASSSQGDYGYTF
cdr3_nt: TGTGCCAGCAGCTCACAGGGGGACTATGGCTACACCTTC

d_call: .
v_call: TRBV7-2
clone_size: .
j_call: TRBJ2-5
cdr3_aa: CASSLSGDKETQYF
cdr3_nt: TGTGCCAGCAGCTTATCGGGGGACAAAGAGACCCAGTACTTC

d_call: .
v_call: TRBV7-9
clone_size: few
j_call: TRBJ2-3
cdr3_aa: CASSLKEGSAQDTQYF
cdr3_nt: TGTGCCAGCAGCTTAAAGGAGGGGAGCGCGCAAGATACGCAGTATTTT

d_call: .
v_call: TRBV27
clone_size: .
j_call: TRBJ2-3
cdr3_aa: CASSLRQETYTDTQYF
cdr3_nt: TGTGCCAGCAGTCTCCGACAGGAGACATACACAGATACGCAGTATTTT

d_call: .
v_call: TRBV7-2
clone_size: .
j_call: TRBJ1-6
cdr3_aa: CAIGGLQGSSPLHF
cdr3_nt: TGTGCCATCGGGGGACTCCAGGGATCTTCACCCCTCCACTTT

d_call: .
v_call: TRBV6-1
clone_size: .
j_call: TRBJ2-1
cdr3_aa: CASRESGSSYNEQFF
cdr3_nt: TGTGCCAGCAGGGAGTCAGGGAGCTCCTACAATGAGCAGTTCTTC

d_call: .
v_call: TRBV18
clone_size: .
j_call: TRBJ2-3
cdr3_aa: CASSPSGDTDTQYF
cdr3_nt: TGTGCCAGCTCACCGTCTGGAGACACAGATACGCAGTATTTT

d_call: .
v_call: TRBV9
clone_size: .
j_call: TRBJ2-7
cdr3_aa: CASSLGGALQQQYF
cdr3_nt: TGTGCCAGCAGCCTAGGCGGGGCTCTTCAGCAGCAGTACTTC

d_call: TRBD2
v_call: TRBV6-5
clone_size: .
j_call: TRBJ2-2
cdr3_aa: CASRWLAGGTGELFF
cdr3_nt: TGTGCCAGCAGATGGCTTGCGGGGGGCACCGGGGAGCTGTTTTTT

d_call: TRBD1
v_call: TRBV4-1
clone_size: once
j_call: TRBJ2-7
cdr3_aa: CASSPQGQGAFFEQYF
cdr3_nt: TGCGCCAGCAGCCCTCAGGGACAGGGGGCTTTTTTCGAGCAGTACTTC

d_call: .
v_call: TRBV5-4
clone_size: .
j_call: TRBJ1-2
cdr3_aa: CASNLRGYGYTF
cdr3_nt: TGTGCCAGCAACCTACGGGGCTATGGCTACACCTTC